This TCR beta chain came from a study of technical replicates of blood from a handful of donors. Using immunoSEQ multiplex PCR, the repertoire was profiled, and TCRdb retains in-frame clones only, with some absent. The repertoire includes some 70,000 clones, approximately 97% of them detected once, and approximately 0.26% sits in the top ten. Germline V CDR1 and CDR2: SGHVS, FQNEAQ. V gave up 1 base and J gave up 2 bases, with 9 bases separating them. The CDR3 length is 15 residues. This sequence joins TRBV7-8 and TRBJ1-3; no definite D call. This TCR was recovered from a human donor in good health. Sample: T cells isolated from PBMCs. CDR3 protein: CASSLVAGTGNTIYF. DNA of the CDR3: TGTGCCAGCAGCTTAGTAGCCGGGACTGGAAACACCATATATTTT. The full variable domain, with the rest looked up from reference TRBV7-8 and TRBJ1-3, is GAGVSQSPRYKVAKRGQDVALRCDPISGHVSLFWYQQALGQGPEFLTYFQNEAQLDKSGLPSDRFFAERPEGSVSTLKIQRTQQEDSAVYLCASSLVAGTGNTIYFGEGSWLTVV.